The clone carrying this T cell receptor beta chain occurred once. This sample is drawn from a study of T cell changes during pregnancy in multiple sclerosis. TCRdb's table, derived via immunoSEQ multiplex PCR, lists solely in-frame clones and lacks some. The sample has roughly 40,000 clones, 88% seen once; the top ten hold under 4.5%. This CDR3 has 16 amino acids. The V gene's germline CDR1 is SGHDT and CDR2 YYEEEE. The trim removed 1 base at V and 3 bases at J, leaving 5 bases unmatched. Here the sequenced sample was CD8+ T cells from peripheral blood mononuclear cells, taken in the first trimester of pregnancy. The chain links TRBV5-6 to TRBJ2-2, with TRBD1 identical over 8 bases. The TCR was taken from a female donor with multiple sclerosis, enrolled in a pregnancy study. The DNA for the CDR3 is TGTGCCAGCAGCTTGCAAAGGACAGGGTACACCGGGGAGCTGTTTTTT. Translating it yields CASSLQRTGYTGELFF.